This T cell receptor (beta chain) originates from a study of T cells in Graves' hyperthyroidism and ophthalmopathy. RNA transcripts gave rise to amplified TCR beta CDR3 regions. The primer set for the first-round RT-PCR of the TCR CDR3 was HTBI. Via MiXCR, TCRdb re-called the multiplex PCR reads, giving one row per CDR3 protein. The data contain approximately 360,000 distinct CDR3 sequences, roughly 25% of them seen just once; the ten biggest clones take up more than 60%. Findings of the study overall: Ophthalmopathy could be told apart from stable hyperthyroidism with a 13 V-J model.

CDR1 and CDR2 from the germline V gene are SNHLY and FYNNEI. This CDR3 spans 15 amino acids. J lost 2 bases, V lost 7 bases, and 7 bases had no gene match. Hyperthyroidism was newly diagnosed in patients aged 18 to 65 (duration under 2 months). Diagnoses rested on clinical symptoms, serum thyroxine and TRAb, thyroid ultrasound and orbital computed tomography. Many counts were recorded for this clonotype. Its matching antigen is unknown. Specimen: blood. The rearrangement uses TRBV2 and TRBJ1-1, with 10 nucleotides matching TRBD1. This clonotype was obtained from a man aged 50-60 years with Graves' hyperthyroidism. In DNA form, the CDR3 reads TGTGCCAGCACCAACCGGGACAGGGGAAACACTGAAGCTTTCTTT. Encoded protein: CASTNRDRGNTEAFF.